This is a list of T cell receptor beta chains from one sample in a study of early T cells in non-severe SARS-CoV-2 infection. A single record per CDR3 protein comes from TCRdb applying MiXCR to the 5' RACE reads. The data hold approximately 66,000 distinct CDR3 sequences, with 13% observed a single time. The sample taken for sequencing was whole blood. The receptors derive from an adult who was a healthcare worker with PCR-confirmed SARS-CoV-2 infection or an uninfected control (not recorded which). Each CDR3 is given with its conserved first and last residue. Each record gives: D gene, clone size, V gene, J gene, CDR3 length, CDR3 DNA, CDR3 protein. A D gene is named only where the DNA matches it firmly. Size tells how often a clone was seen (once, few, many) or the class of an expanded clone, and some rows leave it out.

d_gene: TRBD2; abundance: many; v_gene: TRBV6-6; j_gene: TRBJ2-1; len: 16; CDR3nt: TGTGCCAGCAGTTACCCTAAAAGCGGGGGGGTTAAAGAGCAGTTCTTC; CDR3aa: CASSYPKSGGVKEQFF
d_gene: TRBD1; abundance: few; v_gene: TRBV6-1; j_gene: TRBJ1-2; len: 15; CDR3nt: TGTGCCAGCAGTGCCCGGGACAGGGGCAACTATGGCTACACCTTC; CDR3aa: CASSARDRGNYGYTF
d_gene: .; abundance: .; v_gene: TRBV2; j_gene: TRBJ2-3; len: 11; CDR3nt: TGTGCCAGCAGTGAGGGAGATACGCAGTATTTT; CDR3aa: CASSEGDTQYF
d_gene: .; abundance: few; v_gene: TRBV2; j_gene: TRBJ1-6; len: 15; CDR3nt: TGTGCCAGCACATCCCAAAGGGGTGGGAATTCACCCCTCCACTTT; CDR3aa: CASTSQRGGNSPLHF
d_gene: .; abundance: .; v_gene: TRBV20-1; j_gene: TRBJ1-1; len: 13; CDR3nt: TGCAGTGCTAGTTACGACGTGGACACTGAAGCTTTCTTT; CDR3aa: CSASYDVDTEAFF
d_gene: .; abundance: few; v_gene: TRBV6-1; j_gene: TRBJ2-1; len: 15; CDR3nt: TGTGCCAGCAGTGAATCCGGGGTGGGTCCAATTGAGCAGTTCTTC; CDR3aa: CASSESGVGPIEQFF
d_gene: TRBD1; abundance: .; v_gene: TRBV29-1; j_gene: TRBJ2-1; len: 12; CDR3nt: TGCAGCGGGTGGACAGGGGTCAATGAGCAGTTCTTC; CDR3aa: CSGWTGVNEQFF
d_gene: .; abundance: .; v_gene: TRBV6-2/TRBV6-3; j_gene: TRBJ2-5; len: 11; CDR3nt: TGTGCCAGCAGCAATATCCAGACCCAGTACTTC; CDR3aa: CASSNIQTQYF
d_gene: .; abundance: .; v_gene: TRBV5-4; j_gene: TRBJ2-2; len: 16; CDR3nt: TGTGCCAGCAGCTTGGTATCAGGGGCGCGGACCGGGGAGCTGTTTTTT; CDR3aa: CASSLVSGARTGELFF
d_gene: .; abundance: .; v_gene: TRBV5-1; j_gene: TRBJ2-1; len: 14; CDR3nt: TGCGCCAGCAGCTTAGATGTGGGACGCAATGAGCAGTTCTTC; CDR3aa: CASSLDVGRNEQFF
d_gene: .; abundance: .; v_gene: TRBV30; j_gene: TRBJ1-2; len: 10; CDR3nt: TGTGCCTCCGGTAGGGGTGGCTACACCTTC; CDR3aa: CASGRGGYTF
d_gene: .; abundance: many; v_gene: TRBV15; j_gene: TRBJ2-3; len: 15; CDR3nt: TGTGCCACCAGCAGGGACGCTTTGGCATCAGATACGCAGTATTTT; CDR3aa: CATSRDALASDTQYF
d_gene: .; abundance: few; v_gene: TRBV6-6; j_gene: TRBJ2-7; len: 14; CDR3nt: TGTGCCAGCAGTTACTCGGAGGGTAGCAACGAGCAGTACTTC; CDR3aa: CASSYSEGSNEQYF
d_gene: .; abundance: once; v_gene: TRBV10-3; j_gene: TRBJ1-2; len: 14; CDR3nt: TGTGCCATCAGTGAGTCGCGCGGGACACATGACTACACCTTC; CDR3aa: CAISESRGTHDYTF
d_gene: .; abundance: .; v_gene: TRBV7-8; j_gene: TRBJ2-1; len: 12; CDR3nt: TGTGCCAGCAGCTTAGTAAACAATGAGCAGTTCTTC; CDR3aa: CASSLVNNEQFF
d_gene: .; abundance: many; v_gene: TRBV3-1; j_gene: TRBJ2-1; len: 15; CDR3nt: TGTGCCAGCCATCAGGCGGCTAGCGCGCCACATGAGCAGTTCTTC; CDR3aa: CASHQAASAPHEQFF
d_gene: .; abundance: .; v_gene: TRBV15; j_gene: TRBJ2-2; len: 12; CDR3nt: TGTGCCACCGCCCCCCTCACCGGGGAGCTGTTTTTT; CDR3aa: CATAPLTGELFF
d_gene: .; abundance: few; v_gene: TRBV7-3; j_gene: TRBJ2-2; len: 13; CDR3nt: TGTGCCAGCAGCTCTGACACCACCGGGGAGCTGTTTTTT; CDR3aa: CASSSDTTGELFF
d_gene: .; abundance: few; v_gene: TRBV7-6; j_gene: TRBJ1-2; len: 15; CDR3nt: TGTGCCAGCACCAAGGAGGCCAGGGCGCCCTATGGCTACACCTTC; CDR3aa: CASTKEARAPYGYTF
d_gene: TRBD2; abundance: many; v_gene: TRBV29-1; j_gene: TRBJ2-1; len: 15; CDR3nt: TGCAGCTCCAGCGGATCCGCTAGCGGGAGCAATGAGCAGTTCTTC; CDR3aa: CSSSGSASGSNEQFF
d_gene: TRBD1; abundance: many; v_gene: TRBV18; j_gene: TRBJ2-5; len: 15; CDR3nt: TGTGCCAGCACAACCCGGGGGACAGGGGCCGAGACCCAGTACTTC; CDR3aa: CASTTRGTGAETQYF
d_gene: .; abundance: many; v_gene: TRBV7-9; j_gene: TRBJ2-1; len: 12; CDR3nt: TGTGCCAGCAGCTCCGGGTTAGGTGAGCAGTTCTTC; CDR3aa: CASSSGLGEQFF
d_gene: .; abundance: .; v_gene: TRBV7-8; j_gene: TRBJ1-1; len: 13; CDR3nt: TGTGCCAGCAGCTTAGCGGGGACCACTGAAGCTTTCTTT; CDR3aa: CASSLAGTTEAFF
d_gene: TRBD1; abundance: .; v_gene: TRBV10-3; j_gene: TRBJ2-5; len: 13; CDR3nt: TGTGCCATCAGTGACCACAGGGGGGAGACCCAGTACTTC; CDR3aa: CAISDHRGETQYF
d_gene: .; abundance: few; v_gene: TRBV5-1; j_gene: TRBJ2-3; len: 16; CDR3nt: TGCGCCAGCTCCCAGGGCGGGGGCCTGGATCGCGATACGCAGTATTTT; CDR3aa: CASSQGGGLDRDTQYF
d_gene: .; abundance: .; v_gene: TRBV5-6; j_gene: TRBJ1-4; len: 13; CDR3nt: TGTGCCAGCAGCTTGGAGGGTGGAGGAAAACTGTTTTTT; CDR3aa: CASSLEGGGKLFF
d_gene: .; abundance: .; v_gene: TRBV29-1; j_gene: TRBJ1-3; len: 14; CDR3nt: TGCAGCGTAGAGGGACTGAACTCTGGAAACACCATATATTTT; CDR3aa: CSVEGLNSGNTIYF
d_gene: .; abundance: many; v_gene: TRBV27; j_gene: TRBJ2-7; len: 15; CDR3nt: TGTGCCAGCAGCCCATTGAGGGGGGGCTACTACGAGCAGTACTTC; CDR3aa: CASSPLRGGYYEQYF
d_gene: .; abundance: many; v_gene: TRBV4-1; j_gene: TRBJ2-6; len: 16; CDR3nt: TGCGCCAGCAGCCAAGAGAAGTTTTCTGGGGCCAACGTCCTGACTTTC; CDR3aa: CASSQEKFSGANVLTF
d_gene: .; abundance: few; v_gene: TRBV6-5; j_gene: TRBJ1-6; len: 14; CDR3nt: TGTGCCAGCAGACCGGACGGATCTAATTCACCCCTCCACTTT; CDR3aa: CASRPDGSNSPLHF
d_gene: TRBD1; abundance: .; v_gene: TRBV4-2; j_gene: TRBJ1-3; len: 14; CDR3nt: TGTGCCAGCAGCAGGGGGCGGGGGCGAAACACCATATATTTT; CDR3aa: CASSRGRGRNTIYF
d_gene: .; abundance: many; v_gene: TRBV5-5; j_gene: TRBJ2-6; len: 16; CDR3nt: TGTGCCAGCGGGCGGGCAGCCCACTCTGGGGCCAACGTCCTGACTTTC; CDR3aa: CASGRAAHSGANVLTF
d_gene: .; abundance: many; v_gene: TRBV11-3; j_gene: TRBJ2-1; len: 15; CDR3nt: TGTGCCAGCAGCCCGGACCAGAGCTCCTACAATGAGCAGTTCTTC; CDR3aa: CASSPDQSSYNEQFF
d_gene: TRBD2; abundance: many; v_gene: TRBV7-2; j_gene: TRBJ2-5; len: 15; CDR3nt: TGTGCCAGCAGCTTAGGCACGGGAGGGAAAGAGACCCAGTACTTC; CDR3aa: CASSLGTGGKETQYF
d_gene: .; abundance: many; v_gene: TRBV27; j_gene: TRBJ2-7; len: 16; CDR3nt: TGTGCCAGCAGTTCCCCTATCAACGGGGGGCAATACGAGCAGTACTTC; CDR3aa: CASSSPINGGQYEQYF
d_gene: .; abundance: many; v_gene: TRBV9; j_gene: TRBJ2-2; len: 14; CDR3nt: TGTGCCAGCAGCGTTTTTGCGAACACCGGGGAGCTGTTTTTT; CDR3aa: CASSVFANTGELFF
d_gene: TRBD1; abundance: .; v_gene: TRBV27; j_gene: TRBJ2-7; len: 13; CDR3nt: TGTGCCAGCAGGACGGACAGGGGTCTTGAGCAGTACTTC; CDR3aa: CASRTDRGLEQYF
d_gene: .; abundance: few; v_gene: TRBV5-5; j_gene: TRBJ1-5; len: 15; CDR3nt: TGTGCCAGCACCCCGGTTGGGTATAGCAATCAGCCCCAGCATTTT; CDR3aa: CASTPVGYSNQPQHF
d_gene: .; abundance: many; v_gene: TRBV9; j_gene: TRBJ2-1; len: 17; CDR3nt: TGTGCCAGCAGCGTAGGGATAGGGTTTAGCTCCTACAATGAGCAGTTCTTC; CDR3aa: CASSVGIGFSSYNEQFF
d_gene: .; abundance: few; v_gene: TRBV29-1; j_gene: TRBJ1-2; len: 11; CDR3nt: TGCAGCGTTGACGGGGCCTATGGCTACACCTTC; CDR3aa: CSVDGAYGYTF
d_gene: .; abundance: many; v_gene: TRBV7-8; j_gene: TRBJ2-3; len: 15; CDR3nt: TGTGCCAGCAACCCCAGTGGGCTAGATTCAGATACGCAGTATTTT; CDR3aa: CASNPSGLDSDTQYF
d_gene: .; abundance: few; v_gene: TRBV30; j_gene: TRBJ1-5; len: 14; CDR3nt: TGTGCCTGGAGTTCGACAGGTTCTAATCAGCCCCAGCATTTT; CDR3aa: CAWSSTGSNQPQHF
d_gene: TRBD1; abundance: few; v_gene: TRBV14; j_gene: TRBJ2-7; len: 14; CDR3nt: TGTGCCAGCAGCCCCAGACAGGGAATCTACGAGCAGTACTTC; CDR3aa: CASSPRQGIYEQYF
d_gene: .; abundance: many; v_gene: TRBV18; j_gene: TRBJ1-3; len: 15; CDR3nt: TGTGCCAGCTCAACCGACCGCCCTTCTGGAAACACCATATATTTT; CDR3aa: CASSTDRPSGNTIYF
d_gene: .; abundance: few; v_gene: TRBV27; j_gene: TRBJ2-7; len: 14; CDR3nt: TGTGCCAGCAGCATTTATCCAAGCTCCTACGAGCAGTACTTC; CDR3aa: CASSIYPSSYEQYF